The 21 T cell receptor beta chains given below trace back to one sample, sequenced in a study of technical replicates of blood from several donors. Here immunoSEQ multiplex PCR was the method, and the copy in TCRdb shows in-frame clones only, minus some. Of fewer than 85,000 clones in the sample, roughly 94% were seen once. Sequenced material: T cells isolated from PBMCs. These receptors were obtained from a human donor in good health.

This clone appeared a single time. The J gene is TRBJ2-5, the V gene TRBV30, with 9 bases identical to TRBD2. There are 15 residues in the CDR3. Germline V CDR1 and CDR2: GTSNPN, SVGIG (reference sequence). Trimming removed 1 base from V and 6 bases from J; junction bases left unmatched: 9. The CDR3 nucleotides are TGTGCCTGGAGTGGTATAAAGCGGGGGGTGCAGACCCAGTACTTC. Translation: CAWSGIKRGVQTQYF. Drawing the rest from reference TRBV30 and TRBJ2-5, the complete variable domain is SQTIHQWPATLVQPVGSPLSLECTVEGTSNPNLYWYRQAAGRGLQLLFYSVGIGQISSEVPQNLSASRPQDRQFILSSKKLLLSDSGFYLCAWSGIKRGVQTQYFGPGTRLLVL.

The rearrangement links TRBV6-5 to TRBJ1-2; a possible D gene is TRBD1 (6 bases). CDR1 is MNHEY, CDR2 SVGAGI, per germline. The CDR3 is 13 amino acids. V was cut by 5 bases and J by 3 bases, with 10 bases left in between. This chain's CDR3 is CASSRGHDYGYTF. The CDR3 DNA reads as TGTGCCAGCAGTAGGGGACACGACTATGGCTACACCTTC.

This chain uses TRBV10-1 with TRBJ2-7; D remains unclear. In germline, CDR1 is WNHNN, CDR2 SYGVQD (reference sequence). V lost 3 bases to trimming and J lost 3 bases, with 21 bases between them. There are 17 residues in the CDR3. CDR3 coding DNA: TGCGCCAGCAGTGATGGGCCAGGCCCTAATGGGTTCTACGAGCAGTACTTC. Amino acid sequence: CASSDGPGPNGFYEQYF.

This sequence joins TRBV10-2 and TRBJ2-7; 8 nucleotides line up with TRBD2. V gave up 11 bases and J gave up 2 bases; unmatched junction bases: 5. Germline CDR1 reads WSHSY; CDR2 reads SAAADI. This CDR3 comprises 12 residues. CDR3 nucleotide sequence: TGCGCCTCCGGGAGGGAAACCTACGAGCAGTACTTC. Its translation is CASGRETYEQYF.

The chain recombines TRBV6-5 with TRBJ1-2; D might be TRBD1 (6 bases). Trimming removed 5 bases from V and 4 bases from J, with 17 bases in between. The V gene's germline CDR1 is MNHEY and CDR2 SVGAGI. The CDR3 covers 15 residues. The CDR3 DNA is TGTGCCAGCAGTAGGGACAAGACCGCAACCTATGGCTACACCTTC. This sequence encodes CASSRDKTATYGYTF.

A single count supports this clone. V is TRBV11-2 and J is TRBJ1-6, with a possible D match to TRBD1 (6 bases). Trimming stripped 0 bases from V and 9 bases from J, with 18 bases between. The CDR3 runs 17 residues. Germline CDR1 and CDR2: SGHAT and FQNNGV. CDR3 amino acids: CASSLEAGTTGISPLHF. The DNA of the CDR3 is TGTGCCAGCAGCTTAGAGGCAGGGACAACTGGGATTTCACCCCTCCACTTT.

This clone was seen just once. V usage is TRBV5-4 and J usage is TRBJ1-1; 8 nucleotides align to TRBD1. The CDR3 is made up of 14 amino acids. Germline V gene data show CDR1 as SGHNT and CDR2 as YYREEE (reference sequence). V lost 4 bases to trimming and J lost 1 base; unmatched junction nucleotides: 3. The CDR3 sequence is CASSPGQGNTEAFF. CDR3 in DNA: TGTGCCAGCAGCCCCGGACAGGGGAACACTGAAGCTTTCTTT.

This clone was seen a single time. The V call is TRBV19, the J call TRBJ2-1; 7 bases fit TRBD2. The CDR3 consists of 15 residues. Germline V gives CDR1 LNHDA, CDR2 SQIVND (reference sequence). V lost 6 bases and J lost 9; bases outside the gene matches: 14. In DNA, the CDR3 is TGTGCCAGTAGGGGGAAGCGGGACCTTGAGGGTGAGCAGTTCTTC. Translated: CASRGKRDLEGEQFF. The full variable domain, with the rest looked up from reference TRBV19 and TRBJ2-1, is DGGITQSPKYLFRKEGQNVTLSCEQNLNHDAMYWYRQDPGQGLRLIYYSQIVNDFQKGDIAEGYSVSREKKESFPLTVTSAQKNPTAFYLCASRGKRDLEGEQFFGPGTRLTVL.

The chain combines TRBV15 with TRBJ1-1; D remains unclear. Germline V gene data show CDR1 as LNHNV and CDR2 as YYDKDF (reference sequence). The CDR3 runs 14 residues. V dropped 0 bases and J dropped 10 bases, with 15 bases sitting between them. DNA for the CDR3: TGTGCCACCAGCAGAGATCGAGGGCCCCTAGGAGCTTTCTTT. Protein: CATSRDRGPLGAFF.

The chain uses TRBV19 and TRBJ2-5; 7 nucleotides agree with TRBD2. Germline CDR1 is LNHDA and CDR2 is SQIVND (reference sequence). The CDR3 has 15 amino acids. Losses at the gene ends were 7 bases for V and 4 bases for J; bases not matched to a gene: 12. The CDR3 DNA follows: TGTGCCAGTACCCTGGGTAGCGGGTTTGCAGAGACCCAGTACTTC. Its protein is CASTLGSGFAETQYF. Based on the CDR3 plus reference TRBV19 and TRBJ2-5, the full variable domain is DGGITQSPKYLFRKEGQNVTLSCEQNLNHDAMYWYRQDPGQGLRLIYYSQIVNDFQKGDIAEGYSVSREKKESFPLTVTSAQKNPTAFYLCASTLGSGFAETQYFGPGTRLLVL.

This chain joins TRBV5-6 and TRBJ2-7; tentative D call: TRBD2 (6 bases). V lost 0 bases and J lost 4, with 14 bases in between. This CDR3 comprises 15 residues. The V gene's germline CDR1 is SGHDT and CDR2 YYEEEE. DNA of the CDR3: TGTGCCAGCAGCTTGGTGGTGGGGGAGGCGTACGAGCAGTACTTC. Encoded protein: CASSLVVGEAYEQYF.

The CDR3 reads CADQRDRGWAGANVLTF. In nucleotides, the CDR3 is TGTGCCGATCAAAGGGACAGGGGGTGGGCTGGGGCCAACGTCCTGACTTTC. V and J are TRBV7-2 and TRBJ2-6; 11 bases are shared with TRBD1. The V and J ends lost 11 bases and 2 bases, in that order; junction bases with no gene match: 11. The germline V gene encodes CDR1 SGHTA and CDR2 FQGNSA. The CDR3 length is 17 residues.

The chain has TRBV6-1 and TRBJ2-7; the match to TRBD2 covers 8 bases. This CDR3 spans 15 amino acids. CDR1 and CDR2 from the germline V gene are MNHNS and SASEGT. With V trimmed by 1 base and J by 2 bases, 4 bases remained unmatched. CDR3 residues: CASSEETGGPYEQYF. CDR3 in DNA: TGTGCCAGCAGTGAAGAAACGGGAGGGCCCTACGAGCAGTACTTC.

In its sample, this clone is medium-sized. The chain joins TRBV18 to TRBJ1-1; D is unclear. Between the trimmed V and J ends, which lost 2 bases and 4 bases, there was a span of 11 bases. CDR1 is KGHSH, CDR2 LQKENI, per germline. This CDR3 comprises 14 residues. DNA for the CDR3: TGTGCCAGCTCACCAACAGTACACGTCACTGAAGCTTTCTTT. Translation gives CASSPTVHVTEAFF.

This chain joins TRBV6-5 and TRBJ2-7, with 9 bases matching TRBD1. The CDR3 spans 16 residues. J gave up 5 bases and V 2 bases, and 10 bases lay outside the gene matches. CDR1 and CDR2 (germline): MNHEY, SVGAGI. CDR3 nucleotides: TGTGCCAGCAGTTACGCGCCCGGACAGGGGAGCAACGAGCAGTACTTC. It specifies CASSYAPGQGSNEQYF.

The gene calls are TRBV6-5 and TRBJ2-1; D unclear. This CDR3 contains 15 residues. Germline CDR1 reads MNHEY; CDR2 reads SVGAGI. V lost 0 bases to trimming and J lost 7 bases, with 13 bases between them. The chain's CDR3 is CASSYSLTLTNEQFF. DNA of the CDR3: TGTGCCAGCAGTTACTCGCTGACTCTCACGAATGAGCAGTTCTTC.

The chain links TRBV14 to TRBJ2-5; D ambiguous. Germline lookup yields CDR1 SGHDN and CDR2 FVKESK. The CDR3 runs to 12 residues. V was pared by 7 bases and J by 2 bases, with 8 bases between. CDR3 sequence reads: CASNRDQETQYF. As DNA, the CDR3 is TGTGCCAGCAATCGAGATCAAGAGACCCAGTACTTC.

This chain joins TRBV7-2 and TRBJ1-2; TRBD1 is a possible D gene (6 bases). Trimming shortened V by 5 bases and J by 4 bases, and 14 bases separated the two germline ends. Germline V lookup: CDR1 SGHTA, CDR2 FQGNSA. This CDR3 has 14 residues. The CDR3 DNA follows: TGTGCCAGCAGCCCGATACAGGGTGCCTATGGCTACACCTTC. It translates to CASSPIQGAYGYTF. Based on the CDR3 plus reference TRBV7-2 and TRBJ1-2, the full variable domain is GAGVSQSPSNKVTEKGKDVELRCDPISGHTALYWYRQSLGQGLEFLIYFQGNSAPDKSGLPSDRFSAERTGGSVSTLTIQRTQQEDSAVYLCASSPIQGAYGYTFGSGTRLTVV.

This chain connects TRBV28 to TRBJ2-7; TRBD2 aligns across 7 bases. In germline, CDR1 is MDHEN, CDR2 SYDVKM. The V and J ends lost 6 bases and 2 bases, in that order; junction bases with no gene match: 4. This CDR3 is built from 13 residues. CDR3 loop: CASSPRGAYEQYF. CDR3 coding DNA: TGTGCCAGCAGCCCACGGGGGGCCTACGAGCAGTACTTC. Looking up the rest from reference TRBV28 and TRBJ2-7 gives the full variable domain: DVKVTQSSRYLVKRTGEKVFLECVQDMDHENMFWYRQDPGLGLRLIYFSYDVKMKEKGDIPEGYSVSREKKERFSLILESASTNQTSMYLCASSPRGAYEQYFGPGTRLTVT.

The chain employs TRBV18 and TRBJ1-5; no clear D. CDR1 and CDR2 (germline): KGHSH, LQKENI. Trimming removed 2 bases at V and 8 bases at J, with 10 bases between. This CDR3 contains 13 residues. The CDR3, as DNA: TGTGCCAGCTCACCAAGAGATCAGGAGCCCCAGCATTTT. It encodes CASSPRDQEPQHF.

A remark on this clone: At one end the junction does not follow the germline gene, possibly because of a read error. This chain uses TRBV19 with TRBJ2-2; perhaps TRBD1 as D (5 bases). From germline, CDR1 is LNHDA and CDR2 SQIVND (reference sequence). The CDR3 has 13 amino acids. This chain's CDR3 is CASSMTDTRELFF. CDR3 coding DNA: TGTGCCAGTAGTATGACAGACACCAGGGAGCTGTTTTTT.